This T cell receptor beta chain was obtained from a study of blood T cell repertoires in COVID-19. J lost 4 bases, V lost 3 bases, and 4 bases had no gene match. The CDR3 is 14 residues long. Germline V lookup: CDR1 SGHNT, CDR2 YENEEA. Profiling relied on immunoSEQ multiplex PCR, and the TCRdb table lists in-frame clones only, not all of them. Of 200,000 or so clones in the sample, about 88% are singletons; the top ten hold 5.5% to 7%. Sequencing was done on a sample of peripheral blood. This receptor was taken from a middle-aged woman who had recovered from COVID-19. The V gene is TRBV11-3, the J gene TRBJ2-3; 7 positions agree with TRBD2. CDR3 amino acids: CASSFSGVSDTQYF. The CDR3 DNA reads as TGTGCCAGCAGCTTCAGCGGGGTCTCAGATACGCAGTATTTT.